The 27 T cell receptor beta chains below were found in one sample sequenced in a study of blood T cell repertoires in COVID-19. Method: immunoSEQ multiplex PCR; TCRdb's copy keeps in-frame clones and lacks some. The repertoire holds 200,000 to 300,000 clones, with about 83% as singletons. The sample taken for sequencing was peripheral blood. These receptors came from a human donor in a cohort sampled during active COVID-19.

This clone has a single count. An end of the junction does not agree with germline; a read error may underlie this. The chain employs TRBV7-7 and TRBJ2-1, with 11 nucleotides matching TRBD2. Germline CDR1 reads SSHAT; CDR2 reads FNYEAQ (reference sequence). The length of the CDR3 is 15 residues. Here the CDR3 reads CASSVSGGGLNEQFF. Here the CDR3 DNA reads TGTGCTAGCAGCGTTAGCGGGGGGGGACTCAATGAGCAGTTCTTC.

The chain employs TRBV4-1 and TRBJ1-5; D is perhaps TRBD1 (6 bases). The CDR3 runs 15 residues. V was clipped by 0 bases and J by 5 bases, with 11 bases between them. Germline values: CDR1 MGHRA, CDR2 YSYEKL. The CDR3 nucleotides are TGCGCCAGCAGCCAAGAATCACCAGGGGATCAGCCCCAGCATTTT. As protein: CASSQESPGDQPQHF.

This clone was picked up many times. A read error may account for a junction end that differs from germline. The rearrangement uses TRBV5-1 and TRBJ1-2, with unresolved D. Germline CDR1 SGHRS, CDR2 YFSETQ. The CDR3 runs 15 residues. The DNA for the CDR3 is TGCGCCAGCAGCTTGGATATCGCGGACTACGGGGTCCGGTCCTTC. The encoded protein is CASSLDIADYGVRSF.

The J gene is TRBJ2-5, the V gene TRBV6-4; unclear D gene. Germline CDR1 is MRHNA and CDR2 is SNTAGT. The V end was cut by 11 bases, the J end by 3 bases, with 10 bases between. The CDR3 runs to 11 residues. The CDR3 region is CAGDPKETQYF. DNA of the CDR3: TGTGCCGGAGATCCAAAAGAGACCCAGTACTTC.

This chain connects TRBV12-3 or TRBV12-4 to TRBJ2-7; no definite D call. The CDR3 contains 11 residues. V was clipped by 6 bases and J by 3 bases, with 6 bases between them. In nucleotides, the CDR3 is TGTGCCAGCAGCCGAGACTACGAGCAGTACTTC. Protein sequence: CASSRDYEQYF.

This chain links TRBV2 with TRBJ2-1, with D possibly matching TRBD2 (7 bases). The V and J ends lost 7 bases and 9 bases respectively, with 28 bases between them. The CDR3 contains 17 residues. CDR1 and CDR2 from the germline V gene are SNHLY and FYNNEI. The CDR3 here is CASITLRGASGPPEQFF. The CDR3 DNA reads TGTGCCAGCATCACCCTCCGGGGGGCTAGCGGCCCCCCTGAGCAGTTCTTC.

This clone was counted a few times. The chain combines TRBV6-6 with TRBJ2-6; maybe TRBD2 (6 bases). Deletions cut 5 bases from V and 0 bases from J, with 14 bases between. CDR1 is MNHNY and CDR2 is SVGAGI in the germline V gene (reference sequence). CDR3 length equals 17 residues. The CDR3 sequence: CASSQRGTGSGANVLTF. CDR3 nucleotide sequence: TGTGCCAGCAGTCAACGCGGGACGGGCTCTGGGGCCAACGTCCTGACTTTC.

The J gene is TRBJ1-5, the V gene TRBV21-1; no check of the table's D call, TRBD1, against the DNA was made. TRBV21-1 is tagged as a pseudogene. This CDR3 is 17 amino acids long. CDR3 sequence: CASSKEGRRVSNQPQHF. The CDR3 DNA reads TGTGCCAGCAGCAAAGAAGGACGCAGGGTTAGCAATCAGCCCCAGCATTTT.

The chain couples TRBV6-5 to TRBJ2-3; TRBD2 aligns across 8 bases. J lost 9 bases, V lost 3 bases, and 8 bases had no gene match. Per germline, CDR1 MNHEY and CDR2 SVGAGI. The CDR3 runs 14 residues. This chain's CDR3 is CASSYGVTSGTQYF. CDR3 in DNA: TGTGCCAGCAGTTATGGGGTCACTAGCGGAACGCAGTATTTT.

This chain links TRBV11-2 with TRBJ2-2; 8 positions agree with TRBD1. After removal of 4 bases from V and 3 bases from J, the junction contained 4 bases not matched to a gene. The CDR3 consists of 15 residues. Germline V gene data show CDR1 as SGHAT and CDR2 as FQNNGV. The CDR3 sequence is CASSSLQGDTGELFF. In DNA, the CDR3 is TGTGCCAGCAGCTCACTACAGGGGGACACCGGGGAGCTGTTTTTT.

The J gene is TRBJ2-3, the V gene TRBV25-1, with TRBD1 matching 9 bases. Germline trimming cut 4 bases from V and 4 bases from J; bases unmatched to any gene: 3. The CDR3 runs to 14 residues. CDR1 is MGHDK and CDR2 is SYGVNS in the germline V gene. As DNA, the CDR3 is TGTGCCAGCAGTGGGGGACAGGGATCAGATACGCAGTATTTT. Protein product: CASSGGQGSDTQYF.

The genes are TRBV7-9 and TRBJ2-7; D is possibly TRBD2 (5 bases). V lost 1 base to trimming and J lost 8 bases, with 18 bases between them. The CDR3 runs to 15 residues. The germline V gene encodes CDR1 SEHNR and CDR2 FQNEAQ (reference sequence). CDR3 bases: TGTGCCAGCAGCTTAGACGGGATTACGTTTTTCCAGCAGTACTTC. This codes for CASSLDGITFFQQYF. Using reference TRBV7-9 and TRBJ2-7 for the parts outside the CDR3, the full variable domain is DTGVSQNPRHKITKRGQNVTFRCDPISEHNRLYWYRQTLGQGPEFLTYFQNEAQLEKSRLLSDRFSAERPKGSFSTLEIQRTEQGDSAMYLCASSLDGITFFQQYFGPGTRLTVT.

The chain is built from TRBV7-2 and TRBJ2-5; 8 positions agree with TRBD1. The V gene's germline CDR1 is SGHTA and CDR2 FQGNSA. Losses at the gene ends were 5 bases for V and 5 bases for J; bases not matched to a gene: 10. The CDR3 has 15 residues. The CDR3 spells CASSQGQGLEETQYF. Here the CDR3 DNA reads TGTGCCAGCAGCCAAGGACAGGGTCTCGAGGAGACCCAGTACTTC.

The table lists this clone with a count of one. V and J are TRBV11-2 and TRBJ2-2; TRBD2 aligns across 9 bases. This CDR3 has 17 amino acids. From germline, CDR1 is SGHAT and CDR2 FQNNGV. The V and J ends lost 1 base and 4 bases, in that order; junction bases with no gene match: 7. For the CDR3, the DNA is TGTGCCAGCAGCTTAGTGAGGCTAGCGGGATCCACCGGGGAGCTGTTTTTT. This gives the protein CASSLVRLAGSTGELFF.

V gene TRBV2 combines with J gene TRBJ2-7; D unclear. The CDR3 is 12 residues long. The ends were cut back, 6 bases at V and 1 base at J, with 7 bases in the middle. Looked up from germline, CDR1 is SNHLY and CDR2 is FYNNEI. CDR3 nucleotide sequence: TGTGCCAGCAGAAGCTTTTCCTACGAGCAGTACTTC. Amino acids: CASRSFSYEQYF.

The chain joins TRBV7-9 to TRBJ1-1; no definite D call. This CDR3 comprises 14 residues. CDR1 is SEHNR, CDR2 FQNEAQ, per germline (reference sequence). V lost 5 bases to trimming and J lost 3 bases, with 13 bases between them. CDR3 bases: TGTGCCAGCAGCCCTCGAGTAGAGGACACTGAAGCTTTCTTT. Translating it yields CASSPRVEDTEAFF. The entire variable domain, with the rest obtained from reference TRBV7-9 and TRBJ1-1, is as follows: DTGVSQNPRHKITKRGQNVTFRCDPISEHNRLYWYRQTLGQGPEFLTYFQNEAQLEKSRLLSDRFSAERPKGSFSTLEIQRTEQGDSAMYLCASSPRVEDTEAFFGQGTRLTVV.

This clone was seen a single time. This chain links TRBV5-1 with TRBJ2-2, with D perhaps TRBD2 (6 bases). CDR3 length: 15 residues. Trimming took off 0 bases at V and 6 bases at J, with 12 bases between the two ends. Germline loops: CDR1 SGHRS, CDR2 YFSETQ. CDR3 sequence (DNA): TGCGCCAGCAGCTTGGACGGGAGTGGCTCCGGGGAGCTGTTTTTT. As protein: CASSLDGSGSGELFF.

This clone was counted only a few times. The J gene is TRBJ1-1, the V gene TRBV6-6, with D possibly being TRBD1 (5 bases). This CDR3 region has 12 residues. V was cut by 6 bases and J by 8 bases, with 13 bases left in between. CDR1 is MNHNY, CDR2 SVGAGI, per germline (reference sequence). This CDR3 reads CASSSSGGEAFF. CDR3 in DNA: TGTGCCAGCAGCTCGTCGGGGGGGGAAGCTTTCTTT.

The chain couples TRBV5-1 to TRBJ1-4; 11 bases line up with TRBD1. Per germline, CDR1 SGHRS and CDR2 YFSETQ. The CDR3 length is 14 residues. J lost 7 bases, V lost 4 bases, and 3 bases had no gene match. The CDR3 DNA is TGCGCCAGCAGCCCGGACAGGGGGCGTGAAAAACTGTTTTTT. Translating it yields CASSPDRGREKLFF.

CDR3 amino acids: CASSAQQGSEQFF. In DNA, the CDR3 is TGCGCCAGCAGCGCGCAACAGGGAAGTGAGCAGTTCTTC. The chain has TRBV5-1 and TRBJ2-1; a possible D gene is TRBD1 (6 bases). The CDR3 spans 13 residues. V gave up 4 bases and J gave up 9 bases, with 14 bases separating them. CDR1 is SGHRS and CDR2 is YFSETQ in the germline V gene.

The chain uses TRBV5-6 and TRBJ2-1, with 9 nucleotides matching TRBD1. Trimming took 1 base from V and 6 from J; bases not matched to a gene: 5. Germline V gives CDR1 SGHDT, CDR2 YYEEEE. This CDR3 has 15 residues. The CDR3 DNA is TGTGCCAGCAGCTTGTTCCCGACAGGGGGCAATGAGCAGTTCTTC. Translation: CASSLFPTGGNEQFF.

CDR3 in DNA: TGTGCCACCAGCAGGGGGAGAGACACCATATATTTT. Amino acids: CATSRGRDTIYF. The chain has TRBV15 and TRBJ1-3, with D hard to call. Germline V gene sequence: CDR1 LNHNV, CDR2 YYDKDF (reference sequence). The CDR3 length is 12 residues. V lost 3 bases, J lost 8 bases, and 8 bases lay in between.

V usage is TRBV6-4 and J usage is TRBJ2-1; TRBD2 agrees at 10 bases. The CDR3 extends over 15 amino acids. Losses at the gene ends were 6 bases for V and 6 bases for J; bases not matched to a gene: 8. Germline-derived CDR1 and CDR2 are MRHNA and SNTAGT. The CDR3 DNA is TGTGCCAGCAGCGTGGTAGCGGGAGGAAGCAATGAGCAGTTCTTC. Translated, it gives CASSVVAGGSNEQFF.

The genes are TRBV19 and TRBJ2-4; no reliable D call. The CDR3 spans 14 residues. Trimming took off 6 bases at V and 0 bases at J, with 9 bases between the two ends. CDR1 LNHDA and CDR2 SQIVND come from the germline V gene (reference sequence). CDR3 sequence: CASSFSVAKNIQYF. The CDR3 bases are TGTGCCAGTAGCTTCAGTGTAGCCAAAAACATTCAGTACTTC.

The chain couples TRBV7-9 to TRBJ1-4; a possible D gene is TRBD1 (5 bases). CDR1 and CDR2 (germline): SEHNR, FQNEAQ (reference sequence). Trimming removed 5 bases from V and 5 bases from J, with 9 bases in between. This CDR3 spans 13 amino acids. CDR3 amino acids: CASSRGQNEKLFF. In nucleotides, the CDR3 is TGTGCCAGCAGCCGTGGACAAAATGAAAAACTGTTTTTT.

The chain recombines TRBV11-3 with TRBJ2-1; 11 positions agree with TRBD2. The germline CDR1 and CDR2 sequences are SGHNT and YENEEA. This CDR3 is 15 amino acids long. With V trimmed by 3 bases and J by 7 bases, 5 bases remained unmatched. DNA of the CDR3: TGTGCCAGCAGCTTCCTGACTAGCGGGAAGAATGAGCAGTTCTTC. It is translated as CASSFLTSGKNEQFF.

This clone was observed a handful of times. The V gene is TRBV6-5, the J gene TRBJ1-6; TRBD1 matches at 8 bases. The junction had 5 bases not matched to a gene; V was cut back by 6 bases and J by 4 bases. CDR1 and CDR2 from the germline V gene are MNHEY and SVGAGI. There are 15 residues in the CDR3. As DNA, the CDR3 is TGTGCCAGCAGGACCAGGACAGGGTATAATTCACCCCTCCACTTT. It codes for CASRTRTGYNSPLHF.